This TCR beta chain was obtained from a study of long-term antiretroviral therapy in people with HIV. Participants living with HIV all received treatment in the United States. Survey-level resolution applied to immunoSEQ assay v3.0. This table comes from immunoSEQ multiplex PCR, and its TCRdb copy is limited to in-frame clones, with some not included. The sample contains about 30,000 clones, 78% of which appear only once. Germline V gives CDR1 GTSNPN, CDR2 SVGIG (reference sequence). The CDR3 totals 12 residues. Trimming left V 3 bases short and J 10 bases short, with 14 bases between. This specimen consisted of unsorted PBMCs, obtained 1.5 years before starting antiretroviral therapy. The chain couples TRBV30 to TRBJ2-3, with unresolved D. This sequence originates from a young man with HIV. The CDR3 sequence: CAWSLPLAPQYF. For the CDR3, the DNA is TGTGCCTGGAGCCTACCCTTAGCTCCGCAGTATTTT.